One T cell receptor beta chain is described in this entry. Between the trimmed V and J ends, which lost 0 bases and 3 bases, there was a span of 8 bases. The CDR3 is 13 residues long. The germline V gene has CDR1 GTSNPN and CDR2 SVGIG (reference sequence). The sample is drawn from a study of blood T cell repertoires in COVID-19. Overall study context: Sites in the United States, Italy and Spain provided acute and convalescent COVID-19 samples.

In the authors' methods: How many nucleated cells were present was estimated from reference gene primer amplification. TCRdb's table, derived via immunoSEQ multiplex PCR, lists solely in-frame clones and lacks some. That table gives V, J and clone size, and the DNA gave D and trimming. The sample has about 100,000 clones, 80% seen once; the top ten hold roughly a third. Specimen: peripheral blood. The TCR sequence derives from a man in his sixties or seventies with active or convalescent COVID-19. The chain carries TRBV30 and TRBJ1-1; D is ambiguous. Here the CDR3 DNA reads TGTGCCTGGAGTGTACTCGGGGACACTGAAGCTTTCTTT. It codes for CAWSVLGDTEAFF.